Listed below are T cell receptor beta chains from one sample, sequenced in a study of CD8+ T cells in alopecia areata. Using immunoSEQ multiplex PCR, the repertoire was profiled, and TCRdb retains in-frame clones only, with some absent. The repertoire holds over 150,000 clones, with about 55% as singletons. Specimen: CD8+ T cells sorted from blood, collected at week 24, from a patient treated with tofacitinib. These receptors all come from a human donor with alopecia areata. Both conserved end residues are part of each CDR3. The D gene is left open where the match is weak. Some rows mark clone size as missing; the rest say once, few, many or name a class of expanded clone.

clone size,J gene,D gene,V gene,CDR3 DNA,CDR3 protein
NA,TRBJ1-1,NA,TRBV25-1,TGTGCCAGCAGTGAGGGGAGTCAGCTTGAAGCTTTCTTT,CASSEGSQLEAFF
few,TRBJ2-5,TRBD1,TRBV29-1,TGCAGCGTTTTGATAGAGGACAGGGGCGGATACCAAGAGACCCAGTACTTC,CSVLIEDRGGYQETQYF
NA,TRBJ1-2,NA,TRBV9,TGTGCCAGCAGCGCTGGGCCGGGGGGATCAGGTGATAACTATGGCTACACCTTC,CASSAGPGGSGDNYGYTF
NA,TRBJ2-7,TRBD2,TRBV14,TGTGCCAGCAGCCCACACCTAGCGGGCCCCTACGAGCAGTACTTC,CASSPHLAGPYEQYF
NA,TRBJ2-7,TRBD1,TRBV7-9,TGTGCCAGCAGCTCAGCGACAGGGGGCCTATCCTACGAGCAGTACTTC,CASSSATGGLSYEQYF
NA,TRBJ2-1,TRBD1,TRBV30,TGTGCCTCCCAAAACCGGGACAGGTCATACAATGAGCAGTTCTTC,CASQNRDRSYNEQFF
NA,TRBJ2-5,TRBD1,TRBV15,TGTGCCACCAGCTTGGACAGGGGGGACCAAGAGACCCAGTACTTC,CATSLDRGDQETQYF
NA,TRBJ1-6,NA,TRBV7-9,TGTGCCAGCAGTGAGGGAGGGTTAGCATCACCCCTCCACTTT,CASSEGGLASPLHF
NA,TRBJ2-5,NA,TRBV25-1,TGTGCCAGCAGTGGAATCCACAGGGACCGGGAGACCCAGTACTTC,CASSGIHRDRETQYF
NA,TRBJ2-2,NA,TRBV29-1,TGCAGCGTTGATGGCAGGGGCAACACCGGGGAGCTGTTTTTT,CSVDGRGNTGELFF
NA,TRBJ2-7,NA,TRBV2,TGTGCCAGCAGTGACCGCGGGTACGAGCAGTACTTC,CASSDRGYEQYF
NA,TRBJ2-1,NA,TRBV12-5,TGTGCTAGTGGTTTTAGCGATGAGCAGTTCTTC,CASGFSDEQFF
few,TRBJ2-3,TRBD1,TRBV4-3,TGCGCCAGCAGCCGATTGACAGGGCAAGGAGATACGCAGTATTTT,CASSRLTGQGDTQYF
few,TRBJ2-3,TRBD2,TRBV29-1,TGCAGCGTTGAAGATCAGGCTAGCGGGGGCCCGGGAGATACGCAGTATTTT,CSVEDQASGGPGDTQYF
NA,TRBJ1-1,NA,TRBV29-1,TGCAGCGTTTTAGGTGGGGGGGACACTGAAGCTTTCTTT,CSVLGGGDTEAFF
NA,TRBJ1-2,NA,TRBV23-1,TGCGAGACTAAAGGGGGGCTTGACTATGGCTACACCTTC,CETKGGLDYGYTF
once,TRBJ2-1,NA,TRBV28,TGTGCCAGCAGTGTGGTAGGGGGTAGGAATGAGCAGTTCTTC,CASSVVGGRNEQFF
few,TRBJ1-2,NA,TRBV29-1,TGCAGCGTTGGAGAGGATGGCTACACCTTC,CSVGEDGYTF
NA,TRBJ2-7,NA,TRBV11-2,TGTGCCAGCAGCCATGCAGGGTCCTACGAGCAGTACTTC,CASSHAGSYEQYF
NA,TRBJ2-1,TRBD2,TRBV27,TGTGCCAGCAGCTCAGCGGGGAAGAACAATGAGCAGTTCTTC,CASSSAGKNNEQFF
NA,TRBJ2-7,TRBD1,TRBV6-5,TGTGCCAGCAGTTACTCGGCACAGGGGGCCCACTACGAGCAGTACTTC,CASSYSAQGAHYEQYF
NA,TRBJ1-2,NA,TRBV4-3,TGCGCCAGCAGCCCCTCGGAGGGGGGGCAAGTTGGCTACACCTTC,CASSPSEGGQVGYTF
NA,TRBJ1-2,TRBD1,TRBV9,TGTGCCAGCAGCGTAGCCGGGACAGAGAAATTAAGTGGCTACACCTTC,CASSVAGTEKLSGYTF
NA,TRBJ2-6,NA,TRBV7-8,TGTGCCAGCAGCTTTAGAGGTGCCGGGGCCAACGTCCTGACTTTC,CASSFRGAGANVLTF
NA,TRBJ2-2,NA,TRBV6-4,TGTGCCAGCAGTGGGGGGCCGGACACCGGGGAGCTGTTTTTT,CASSGGPDTGELFF
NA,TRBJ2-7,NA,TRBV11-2,TGTGCCAGCAGCTTAACCTACGAGCAGTACTTC,CASSLTYEQYF
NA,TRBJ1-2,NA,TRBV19,TGTGCCAGTAGTCTAAATTACGATGGCTACACCTTC,CASSLNYDGYTF
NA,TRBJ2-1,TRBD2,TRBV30,TGTGCCGGATTATTAGCGGGGGGATACAATGAGCAGTTCTTC,CAGLLAGGYNEQFF
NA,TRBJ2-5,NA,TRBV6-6,TGTGCCAGCAGTTACGACGGCCAAGAGACCCAGTACTTC,CASSYDGQETQYF
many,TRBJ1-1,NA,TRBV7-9,TGTGCCAGCAGCTCAAGGGAAGTGGGTGAAGCTTTCTTT,CASSSREVGEAFF
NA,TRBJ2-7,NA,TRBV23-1,TGCGCCAGCAGTCAAACACCCTACGAGCAGTACTTC,CASSQTPYEQYF
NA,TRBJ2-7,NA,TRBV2,TGTGCCAGCAGTGATGGGGGTCCACTCTACGAGCAGTACTTC,CASSDGGPLYEQYF
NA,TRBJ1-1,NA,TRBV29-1,TGCAGTGGCCGTACGGGAGACACTGAAGCTTTCTTT,CSGRTGDTEAFF
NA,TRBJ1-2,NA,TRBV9,TGTGCCAGCAGCGACTCCCGCGGGCAGCAGTATGGCTACACCTTC,CASSDSRGQQYGYTF
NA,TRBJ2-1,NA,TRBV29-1,TGCAGCGTTGATGAGGGGCGCAGGGGCAATGAGCAGTTCTTC,CSVDEGRRGNEQFF
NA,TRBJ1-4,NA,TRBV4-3,TGCGCCAGCAGCCCTGGGGAAACTAAGGGGGAAAAACTGTTTTTT,CASSPGETKGEKLFF
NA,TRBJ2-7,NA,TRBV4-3,TGCGCCAGCAGCCAAGATCGCCAGGGCTACGAGCAGTACTTC,CASSQDRQGYEQYF
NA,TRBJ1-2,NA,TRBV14,TGTGCCAGCAGCCAAGACAGACGCTATGGCTACACCTTC,CASSQDRRYGYTF
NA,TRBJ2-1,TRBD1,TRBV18,TGTGCCAGCTCACCCGGGACAGTTAATGAGCAGTTCTTC,CASSPGTVNEQFF
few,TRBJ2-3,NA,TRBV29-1,TGCAGCGTTGTCGGGACCCCCAAACGGCTAGCAGATTCAGATACGCAGTATTTT,CSVVGTPKRLADSDTQYF
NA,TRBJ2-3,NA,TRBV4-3,TGCGCCAGCAGCCAAGACAGCTACCTCACAGATACGCAGTATTTT,CASSQDSYLTDTQYF
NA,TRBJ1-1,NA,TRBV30,TGTGCCTGGAGCGAGACAGAGAACACTGAAGCTTTCTTT,CAWSETENTEAFF
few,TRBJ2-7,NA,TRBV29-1,TGCAGCGTCGTAGGGACCCCGCGGGGAAACGAGCAGTACTTC,CSVVGTPRGNEQYF